These 20 T cell receptor beta chains were all obtained from the same sample, sequenced in a study of long-term antiretroviral therapy in people with HIV. Survey-level resolution applied to immunoSEQ assay v3.0. Sequencing was performed with immunoSEQ multiplex PCR; in TCRdb, only in-frame clones are kept and a portion is missing. The sample includes about 43,000 clones, around nine tenths of them seen just once. This material consisted of unsorted PBMCs, taken 0.1 years before starting antiretroviral therapy. These receptors came from a woman aged 50 to 65 with HIV.

This clone was observed a few times. The CDR3 DNA reads as TGTGCCAGCAGTTTGGGTGTGAATCAGCCCCAGCATTTT. This translates into CASSLGVNQPQHF. The V call is TRBV28, the J call TRBJ1-5; D not certain. V was trimmed by 3 bases and J by 4 bases, leaving 7 bases between them. The germline V gene encodes CDR1 MDHEN and CDR2 SYDVKM. This CDR3 is 13 amino acids long.

V is TRBV6-5 and J is TRBJ2-3, with TRBD2 matching 14 bases. CDR1 and CDR2 (germline): MNHEY, SVGAGI. With V trimmed by 9 bases and J by 1 base, 3 bases remained unmatched. This CDR3 comprises 15 residues. The CDR3 coding sequence is TGTGCCAGTGGGACTAGCGGGGGAGGCACAGATACGCAGTATTTT. It specifies CASGTSGGGTDTQYF.

The V call is TRBV2, the J call TRBJ1-6; D gene ambiguous. The CDR3 contains 13 residues. V was trimmed by 6 bases and J by 7 bases, leaving 10 bases between them. Germline V CDR1 and CDR2: SNHLY, FYNNEI. CDR3 sequence (DNA): TGTGCCAGCAGGATCCAGTACAATTCACCCCTCCACTTT. Protein sequence: CASRIQYNSPLHF.

The V call is TRBV6-1, the J call TRBJ2-5; D remains unclear. The V end was cut by 2 bases, the J end by 4 bases, with 14 bases between. The CDR3 consists of 15 residues. The germline V gene has CDR1 MNHNS and CDR2 SASEGT. The CDR3, as DNA: TGTGCCAGCAGTGAATCCCGGCCAGGCCTAGAGACCCAGTACTTC. It codes for CASSESRPGLETQYF.

V is TRBV28 and J is TRBJ2-3, with no clear D. V lost 6 bases and J lost 2, with 6 bases in between. The germline CDR1 and CDR2 sequences are MDHEN and SYDVKM. The CDR3 extends over 12 amino acids. The CDR3 DNA reads as TGTGCCAGCAGATCATACACAGATACGCAGTATTTT. Translated, it gives CASRSYTDTQYF.

This clone was recorded only once. V gene TRBV2 combines with J gene TRBJ1-4; the D gene is possibly TRBD1 (6 bases). V lost 4 bases and J lost 8, with 11 bases in between. The CDR3 runs 13 residues. Germline V gives CDR1 SNHLY, CDR2 FYNNEI. The CDR3 DNA follows: TGTGCCAGCAGTGTGTCAGGGGCCGAAAAACTGTTTTTT. As protein: CASSVSGAEKLFF.

This chain joins TRBV5-6 and TRBJ1-2; perhaps TRBD1 as D (5 bases). The germline CDR1 and CDR2 sequences are SGHDT and YYEEEE. CDR3 size: 14 residues. Trimming pared 0 bases from V and 4 bases from J, leaving 10 bases between. CDR3 coding DNA: TGTGCCAGCAGCTTGGGACAGTTTCGCTATGGCTACACCTTC. Encoded protein: CASSLGQFRYGYTF.

The chain has TRBV10-3 and TRBJ1-1; 8 nucleotides match TRBD1. The V gene's germline CDR1 is ENHRY and CDR2 SYGVKD. J lost 3 bases, V lost 6 bases, and 3 bases had no gene match. The CDR3 is 13 residues long. The CDR3 DNA is TGTGCCATCAGGACAGGGGAACACACTGAAGCTTTCTTT. This encodes CAIRTGEHTEAFF.

With regard to this clone: Sequence at one end of the junction differs from germline and may be a read error. The chain joins TRBV7-7 to TRBJ2-3; tentative D call: TRBD2 (7 bases). This CDR3 spans 16 amino acids. Germline CDR1 SSHAT, CDR2 FNYEAQ (reference sequence). The CDR3 loop reads CASSSRGGGGTDTQYF. The CDR3 DNA follows: TGTGCTAGCAGCTCCCGGGGCGGGGGCGGCACAGATACGCAGTATTTT. The entire variable domain, with the rest obtained from reference TRBV7-7 and TRBJ2-3, is as follows: GAGVSQSPRYKVTKRGQDVTLRCDPISSHATLYWYQQALGQGPEFLTYFNYEAQPDKSGLPSDRFSAERPEGSISTLTIQRTEQRDSAMYRCASSSRGGGGTDTQYFGPGTRLTVL.

This clone appeared a few times. This chain connects TRBV2 to TRBJ1-1; D is ambiguous. Trimming removed 5 bases at V and 4 bases at J, with 8 bases between. Germline CDR1 and CDR2: SNHLY and FYNNEI. CDR3 length: 12 residues. The CDR3 DNA reads as TGTGCCAGCAGTCAACAAGGCACTGAAGCTTTCTTT. Translated: CASSQQGTEAFF.

The chain has TRBV7-9 and TRBJ2-3; 8 nucleotides align to TRBD1. Trimming at V came to 5 bases and at J to 4 bases, leaving 5 bases not matched to a gene. The CDR3 length is 14 residues. In germline, CDR1 is SEHNR, CDR2 FQNEAQ (reference sequence). The CDR3 DNA is TGTGCCAGCAGCCCAGGGACAGGTTCAGATACGCAGTATTTT. Translated: CASSPGTGSDTQYF.

This clone was counted a few times. V gene TRBV6-1 combines with J gene TRBJ1-6, with D tentatively TRBD1 (5 bases). The germline V gene encodes CDR1 MNHNS and CDR2 SASEGT. V dropped 2 bases and J dropped 9 bases, with 17 bases sitting between them. The CDR3 has 16 amino acids. CDR3 loop: CASSEIGRGEGSPLHF. The CDR3 DNA is TGTGCCAGCAGTGAAATTGGACGGGGCGAAGGTTCACCCCTCCACTTT.

The chain is built from TRBV6-1 and TRBJ1-2, with no clear D. The ends were cut back, 4 bases at V and 3 bases at J, with 6 bases in the middle. Germline CDR1 is MNHNS and CDR2 is SASEGT. The CDR3 is 12 residues long. The CDR3 protein is CASSALDYGYTF. CDR3 nucleotides: TGTGCCAGCAGTGCTCTAGACTATGGCTACACCTTC.

DNA of the CDR3: TGTGCCAGCAGTTCCACTTCCCGGGCCCCCAATGAGCAGTTCTTC. Translating it yields CASSSTSRAPNEQFF. The V gene is TRBV25-1, the J gene TRBJ2-1, with D hard to call. This CDR3 is built from 15 residues. V dropped 5 bases and J dropped 6 bases, with 17 bases sitting between them. CDR1 MGHDK and CDR2 SYGVNS come from the germline V gene.

The V gene is TRBV5-1, the J gene TRBJ2-2; TRBD2 matches at 8 bases. The CDR3 loop spans 16 amino acids. Trimming took 3 bases from V and 3 from J; bases not matched to a gene: 7. Germline CDR1 is SGHRS and CDR2 is YFSETQ. CDR3 protein: CASSYSRGGDTGELFF. CDR3 DNA sequence: TGCGCCAGCAGCTATTCCCGGGGGGGGGACACCGGGGAGCTGTTTTTT.

V usage is TRBV4-2 and J usage is TRBJ2-3; D not resolved. CDR1 LGHNA and CDR2 YNFKEQ come from the germline V gene. This CDR3 region has 14 residues. Trimming left V 0 bases short and J 3 bases short, with 7 bases between. The CDR3 loop is CASSQDMATDTQYF. CDR3 nucleotides: TGTGCCAGCAGCCAAGATATGGCTACAGATACGCAGTATTTT.

The J gene is TRBJ1-2, the V gene TRBV7-9; D may be TRBD1 (5 bases). This CDR3 is built from 14 residues. V gave up 3 bases and J gave up 3 bases, with 11 bases separating them. Germline lookup yields CDR1 SEHNR and CDR2 FQNEAQ (reference sequence). The CDR3 sequence: CASSFQGLDYGYTF. CDR3 in DNA: TGTGCCAGCAGCTTCCAGGGTTTGGACTATGGCTACACCTTC.

The chain recombines TRBV2 with TRBJ2-4, with a weak D call TRBD1 (6 bases). Trimming left V 6 bases short and J 0 bases short, with 18 bases between. The length of the CDR3 is 17 residues. From germline, CDR1 is SNHLY and CDR2 FYNNEI. DNA of the CDR3: TGTGCCAGCAGGGAGAAGACAGGCGACCTAGCCAAAAACATTCAGTACTTC. Its translation is CASREKTGDLAKNIQYF. Based on the CDR3 plus reference TRBV2 and TRBJ2-4, the full variable domain is EPEVTQTPSHQVTQMGQEVILRCVPISNHLYFYWYRQILGQKVEFLVSFYNNEISEKSEIFDDQFSVERPDGSNFTLKIRSTKLEDSAMYFCASREKTGDLAKNIQYFGAGTRLSVL.

There are a few counts of this clone. V is TRBV9 and J is TRBJ2-2; no clear D gene. This CDR3 contains 16 residues. Germline V gives CDR1 SGDLS, CDR2 YYNGEE. Deletions cut 0 bases from V and 0 bases from J, with 9 bases between. The CDR3 DNA follows: TGTGCCAGCAGCGTAGGGGTCAGACCGAACACCGGGGAGCTGTTTTTT. This encodes CASSVGVRPNTGELFF.

The rearrangement links TRBV4-3 to TRBJ2-2, with D possibly matching TRBD1 (6 bases). V was pared by 0 bases and J by 8 bases, with 16 bases between. Germline V CDR1 and CDR2: LGHNA, YSLEER. The CDR3 covers 16 residues. CDR3 residues: CASSQDWQGQGGELFF. The CDR3 bases are TGCGCCAGCAGCCAAGATTGGCAGGGGCAAGGGGGGGAGCTGTTTTTT.